This TCR beta chain was captured by sequencing in a study of CD8+ T cells in alopecia areata (dated by TCRdb to between 2018 and 2020). Background on the whole study: Treated patients were enrolled in an open-label pilot trial of oral tofacitinib at 5 to 10 mg twice daily for moderate-to-severe alopecia areata. Scalp clonality was compared across normal scalp (n=4), patchy alopecia areata scalp (n=8), and alopecia totalis/universalis scalp (n=8). On the human side, TCRbeta sequencing was run on scalp tissue and on sorted CD4+ and CD8+ peripheral blood T cells from healthy controls and from alopecia areata patients with either patchy or totalis/universalis disease. Patients on tofacitinib were biopsied at baseline and after 4 and 24 weeks of treatment, and several of the patients also had a later scalp biopsy. TCRbeta CDR3 regions were amplified by immunoSEQ multiplex PCR using 35 Vbeta forward and 13 Jbeta reverse primers. To study T cell clonal expansion in alopecia areata, the researchers applied high-throughput TCRbeta sequencing to both the C3H/HeJ mouse model and human patients. RNA was extracted with the PAXgene miRNA kit for fixed scalp, the miRNeasy kit for PBMCs, and the RNeasy kit for mouse skin. Tofacitinib was administered for 6 to 18 months, and 6 months of follow-up off drug were then conducted to assess delayed response and recurrence. Results the study describes overall, beyond this receptor: Lesional scalp, especially in alopecia totalis/universalis, showed higher clonality and more expanded CD8+ clones than normal scalp, suggesting antigenic drive. Scalp TCR repertoire analysis is complicated because resident alphabeta T cells in normal human skin are also sequenced, whereas mouse skin is dominated by gammadelta T cells. Shared TCR sequences between patients were less evident than in mice, which may be partly attributable to HLA diversity in the patient population.

This clone was seen only a few times. The target of this receptor is not known. It has no much larger one-base neighbor in the sample; base qualities were not kept. Library preparation used the immunoSEQ multiplex PCR assay. RNA was extracted from all samples and reverse transcribed into cDNA as template for TCR sequencing. First-strand cDNA was synthesized with SuperScript III using a 2:1 mix of oligo-dT and random hexamers. Amplification bias was assessed with a synthetic immune receptor repertoire, and residual bias was removed computationally. The original methods were these. Raw reads were preprocessed to remove errors, and CDR3 was defined according to IMGT conventions as the region from the conserved cysteine to phenylalanine. To get clonality, Shannon entropy was normalized by log2 of the number of productive unique TCRs and the result was subtracted from 1. Whether scalp clones were CD4 or CD8 was inferred by matching scalp TCRbeta sequences against CD4 and CD8 repertoires sorted from blood. Imported from immuneACCESS, the table was reduced by TCRdb to in-frame sequences with V and J called. These copies leave out some clones; in studies compared against another copy, an unresolved V gene accounts for under half, and the cause of the remainder is not known. V and J calls and clone size come straight from that table; D and trimming were deduced from the DNA. For this sample there are about 98,000 clones; 35% to 50% appear just once. The ten largest account for almost 0.8% of the sample.

From alopecia areata patients, peripheral blood was collected along with lesional scalp punch biopsies. After PBMCs were isolated by density centrifugation and stained for CD3, CD4 and CD8, a FACSAria was used to sort CD4+ and CD8+ T cells. This clonotype was sampled from a human donor with alopecia areata. The sequencing input was CD4+ T cells sorted from blood.

The CDR3 protein is CATRGGETQYF. The DNA reads as follows: TGTGCCACCCGGGGGGGGGAGACCCAGTACTTC. The chain couples TRBV6-6 to TRBJ2-5; 8 nucleotides in the junction match TRBD2. Ends trimmed: V by 10 bases, J by 5 bases; bases unmatched to a gene: 3. The CDR3, from cysteine to phenylalanine, totals 11 residues. Kept here is only the CDR3 DNA, which spans 33 bases and is read in frame from base 1. CDR1 and CDR2, per the germline V gene (reference sequence), are MNHNY and SVGAGI.